The 27 T cell receptor beta chains below come from one sample, sequenced in a study of monozygotic twins with inflammatory bowel disease. TCRdb re-called the 5' RACE reads, yielding one record per CDR3 amino acid sequence without DNA. Its table records about 380,000 distinct CDR3 sequences. The sample comprised blood. The source is a human donor with ulcerative colitis or Crohn's disease, or a healthy co-twin of an affected twin (not recorded which).

The chain uses TRBV2 and TRBJ1-4. Germline V gives CDR1 SNHLY, CDR2 FYNNEI. The CDR3 has 14 residues. CDR3 region: CASREPYGSEKLFF.

The gene calls are TRBV12-3 or TRBV12-4 and TRBJ1-5. The CDR3 runs to 13 residues. CDR3 sequence reads: CASSFRPGQPQHF.

CDR3 region: CASSYRGIGTDTQYF. V is TRBV6-5 and J is TRBJ2-3. In germline, CDR1 is MNHEY, CDR2 SVGAGI. The CDR3 is 15 residues long.

V is TRBV20-1 and J is TRBJ1-2; absent DNA, TCRdb's TRBD1 call cannot be checked. CDR1 is DFQATT and CDR2 is SNEGSKA in the germline V gene (reference sequence). The CDR3 has 16 amino acids. The CDR3 sequence: CNARDLDRALNYGYTF.

This rearrangement joins TRBV14 to TRBJ2-7. The germline gives CDR1 SGHDN, CDR2 FVKESK. The CDR3 runs to 13 residues. CDR3 sequence: CASSRSNSYEQYF.

This chain uses TRBV5-1 with TRBJ2-4; TCRdb proposes TRBD1, but this gene call is untestable without DNA. Germline CDR1 SGHRS, CDR2 YFSETQ. This CDR3 is built from 14 residues. CDR3: CASSLDGGKNIQYF.

This chain joins TRBV12-3 or TRBV12-4 and TRBJ2-7; without DNA, the TCRdb call of TRBD1 cannot be checked. CDR3 length equals 16 residues. CDR3 residues: CASSLSGGAKQKSRVF.

This rearrangement joins TRBV9 to TRBJ2-7; TCRdb returns TRBD1, unconfirmable since there is no DNA. CDR3 length: 15 residues. Per germline, CDR1 SGDLS and CDR2 YYNGEE. The CDR3 loop reads CASTRGPGEDYEQYF.

This chain joins TRBV12-3 or TRBV12-4 and TRBJ2-2. The CDR3 loop spans 13 amino acids. CDR3 residues: CTSSFLGGGELFF.

The V call is TRBV7-2, the J call TRBJ2-3; TCRdb proposes TRBD1, but this gene call is untestable without DNA. There are 13 residues in the CDR3. Germline V gene lookup returns CDR1 SGHTA and CDR2 FQGNSA. The CDR3 loop reads CASRPTGVPTQYF.

The rearrangement links TRBV7-2 to TRBJ1-4; TCRdb lists TRBD1, though no DNA is available to test this call. Germline V gene data show CDR1 as SGHTA and CDR2 as FQGNSA. The CDR3 has 15 residues. CDR3 residues: CASSSRTGLNEKLFF.

The rearrangement links TRBV5-1 to TRBJ2-1; lacking DNA, the TRBD2 call made by TCRdb goes unchecked. CDR1 is SGHRS and CDR2 is YFSETQ in the germline V gene. The CDR3 has 19 amino acids. The CDR3 here is CASSLLGTSGGVPYNEQFF.

The rearrangement links TRBV10-3 to TRBJ2-7; TCRdb's assignment of TRBD1 cannot be checked, as there is no DNA. The CDR3 loop spans 13 amino acids. Germline assignment: CDR1 ENHRY and CDR2 SYGVKD. CDR3 sequence: CAIRGQGTYEQYF.

The chain recombines TRBV5-1 with TRBJ2-5; the D call from TCRdb, TRBD2, cannot be confirmed without DNA. The CDR3 is 16 amino acids. In germline, CDR1 is SGHRS, CDR2 YFSETQ. The chain's CDR3 is CASSSPEGPSSGTQYF.

The chain couples TRBV11-2 to TRBJ2-7; with no DNA, the TCRdb D assignment of TRBD2 cannot be verified. The CDR3 runs 14 residues. The germline CDR1 and CDR2 sequences are SGHAT and FQNNGV. The CDR3 sequence: CASRQTGRGYEQYF.

The chain is built from TRBV7-2 and TRBJ1-6; TCRdb's D call of TRBD1 is untestable without DNA. This CDR3 has 14 amino acids. Germline CDR1 and CDR2: SGHTA and FQGNSA. This chain's CDR3 is CASSFLGAHSPLHF.

J is TRBJ2-7 and V is TRBV5-1; no DNA is available, so the TRBD1 call from TCRdb remains unchecked. Germline V gives CDR1 SGHRS, CDR2 YFSETQ. The CDR3 spans 14 residues. CDR3: CASSLTGTDYEQYF.

This rearrangement joins TRBV5-4 to TRBJ2-7; TCRdb's D gene call, TRBD1, goes unchecked for lack of DNA. This CDR3 has 15 amino acids. Per the germline V gene, CDR1 is SGHNT and CDR2 is YYREEE (reference sequence). This chain's CDR3 is CASSTGQGTMHEQYF.

This CDR3 reads CASSQERQRTYEQYF. The V call is TRBV4-1, the J call TRBJ2-7; TCRdb outputs TRBD1, but without DNA this stays unchecked. CDR1 MGHRA and CDR2 YSYEKL come from the germline V gene. The CDR3 is 15 residues long.

The chain combines TRBV19 with TRBJ2-1; as DNA is missing, the TRBD1 call by TCRdb cannot be tested. The CDR3 runs to 14 residues. Per germline, CDR1 LNHDA and CDR2 SQIVND (reference sequence). CDR3 region: CASSSSTGDNEQFF. Full variable domain (outside the CDR3, taken from reference TRBV19 and TRBJ2-1): DGGITQSPKYLFRKEGQNVTLSCEQNLNHDAMYWYRQDPGQGLRLIYYSQIVNDFQKGDIAEGYSVSREKKESFPLTVTSAQKNPTAFYLCASSSSTGDNEQFFGPGTRLTVL.

The chain employs TRBV7-3 and TRBJ2-2. The CDR3 covers 14 residues. CDR1 SGHTA and CDR2 FQGTGA come from the germline V gene. The CDR3 spells CASSLQGDTGELFF.

V is TRBV4-2 and J is TRBJ2-7; TCRdb returns TRBD2, unconfirmable since there is no DNA. This CDR3 is built from 15 residues. CDR1 and CDR2 from the germline V gene are LGHNA and YNFKEQ. This CDR3 reads CASSHGPQYPYEQYF.

CDR3 loop: CASSQRSTDTQYF. This chain joins TRBV12-3 or TRBV12-4 and TRBJ2-3. This CDR3 comprises 13 residues.

The chain combines TRBV3-1 with TRBJ2-3; there is no DNA to check the TCRdb D call of TRBD2. Germline V gene lookup returns CDR1 LGHDT and CDR2 YNNKEL (reference sequence). This CDR3 is built from 14 residues. CDR3 sequence: CASTPSGRTDTQYF.

This rearrangement joins TRBV7-2 to TRBJ2-7; TCRdb picks TRBD1, but there is no DNA to check that call. CDR1 is SGHTA, CDR2 FQGNSA, per germline. The CDR3 length is 14 residues. CDR3 amino acids: CASSRDRRTYEQYF.

The chain employs TRBV20-1 and TRBJ2-3. CDR1 is DFQATT, CDR2 SNEGSKA, per germline (reference sequence). The CDR3 sequence is 13 residues long. CDR3 region: CSVPVRSTDTQYF.

The chain is built from TRBV6-2 or TRBV6-3 and TRBJ2-2; TCRdb lists TRBD2, though no DNA is available to test this call. CDR3 length: 15 residues. Germline CDR1 reads MNHEY; CDR2 reads SVGEGT. The CDR3 sequence is CASSPAGTSFGELFF.